This TCR beta chain was sequenced during a study of post-analysis software for immune sequencing data. Turning to the study itself: Disease courses included relapsing-remitting, secondary progressive and progressive-relapsing multiple sclerosis.

Unique molecular identifiers had been added to the TCR beta cDNA libraries. T cells, roughly 0.95 to 10 million of them, yielded 500,000 or so cDNA molecules. TCRdb ran MiXCR on the PCR reads and lists one entry per CDR3 protein. The repertoire holds approximately 730,000 distinct CDR3 sequences, 35% to 55% seen once, with 4% to 5% in the top ten. This clonotype turned up a few times. Its specificity is not known. Study-level findings and limits: TRBV5-6, TRBV5-1 and TRBV20-1 were among four to six TRBV segments more frequent in patients than controls. Significantly decreased normalized Chao1 diversity was recorded for multiple sclerosis patients relative to controls. F measure showed strong co-clustering of same-batch samples.

With 6 bases clipped from V and 4 bases from J, the junction kept 6 bases outside the gene matches. Germline V gives CDR1 DFQATT, CDR2 SNEGSKA (reference sequence). The CDR3 consists of 13 residues. Material: blood. The origin of this receptor is a girl between 5 and 17 years old with multiple sclerosis. V gene TRBV20-1 combines with J gene TRBJ2-1; TRBD2 agrees at 7 bases. CDR3 amino acids: CSAGEGPYNEQFF. The CDR3 nucleotides are TGCAGTGCCGGGGAGGGGCCGTACAATGAGCAGTTCTTC.